This T cell receptor (beta chain) was captured in a study of blood T cell repertoires in COVID-19 (dated by TCRdb to the early 2020s). Describing the broader study: Samples covering the acute and convalescent phases of COVID-19 were provided by collaborators in the United States, Italy and Spain. HLA class I and class II types, where available, came from metadata supplied by the sample provider rather than from assay-based typing. The dataset comprised deeply sampled blood TCRbeta repertoires from subjects exposed to, actively infected with, or recovered from COVID-19. The material from the prospective study consisted of cDNA or gDNA derived from T cells, B-cell-depleted T cells, or PBMCs. The samples were drawn from the first 160 participants of the ongoing ImmuneRACE study and from 1,254 subjects provided by 6 global collaborators. Sample metadata almost always included a de-identified subject ID, COVID-19 status, age in years and sex. The repertoires were released in a freely available public database meant as a resource for research on the immune response to SARS-CoV-2.

This clone was detected once. The antigen it binds to is not known. The sample holds no much larger clone one base away, and base qualities are not on file. The CDR3 covers 15 residues, taking in both the cysteine and the phenylalanine. Only CDR3 DNA remains: 45 bases, in frame from the first base. V trim: 8 bases; J trim: 5 bases; unmatched bases: 13. CDR1 and CDR2 are read off the germline V gene (reference sequence) as LNHDA and SQIVND. Broader findings and caveats from the paper: The amount of clinical and demographic metadata varied by source and participant and was provided uncurated.

The collaborating institutions used their own protocols to collect whole blood in K2EDTA tubes. For TCRbeta analysis, collaborators shipped samples in one of three forms: frozen whole blood, isolated PBMCs, or DNA extracted from either of those sample types. The immunoSEQ Assay, a bias-controlled multiplex PCR, was used to amplify TCRbeta CDR3 regions from genomic DNA. The original methods were these. The number of nucleated cells in each sample was estimated from the amplification of reference gene primers within the assay. To quantify the absolute abundance of each unique TCRbeta CDR3 rearrangement, sequence reads were collapsed and filtered. For each sample, productive Simpson clonality was calculated as the square root of Simpson's diversity index over productive rearrangements. Imported from immuneACCESS, the table was reduced by TCRdb to in-frame sequences with V and J called. These copies leave out some clones; in studies compared against another copy, an unresolved V gene accounts for under half, and the cause of the remainder is not known. V and J calls plus clone size are reproduced from that table; the DNA served to infer D and trimming. The sample profile shows over 300,000 clones; 90% of them were found once. The top ten hold around 7% of the sample.

This chain joins TRBV19 to TRBJ2-3; 7 bases in the middle match TRBD1. What was sequenced was peripheral blood. The clonotype originates from a man aged 18-30 years with active or convalescent COVID-19. The CDR3 loop reads CASRQGVHTGDTQYF. The DNA sequence is given as TGTGCCAGTCGGCAGGGGGTTCACACGGGAGATACGCAGTATTTT. When the CDR3 is completed using the reference TRBV19 and TRBJ2-3 genes on either side, the full variable domain is DGGITQSPKYLFRKEGQNVTLSCEQNLNHDAMYWYRQDPGQGLRLIYYSQIVNDFQKGDIAEGYSVSREKKESFPLTVTSAQKNPTAFYLCASRQGVHTGDTQYFGPGTRLTVL.